The 11 T cell receptor beta chains in this list originate from one sample, sequenced in a study of cytomegalovirus exposure and HLA in healthy donors. Measured with immunoSEQ multiplex PCR; TCRdb has only the in-frame clones, and not every one. The profile shows roughly 120,000 clones, 89% of them singletons. Material: PBMCs. The receptors come from a man in his thirties or forties in good health and CMV-seronegative.

The chain recombines TRBV29-1 with TRBJ1-1; D not resolved. Trimming left V 0 bases short and J 4 bases short, with 6 bases between. Germline lookup yields CDR1 SQVTM and CDR2 ANQGSEA. The CDR3 totals 12 residues. CDR3 protein: CSVEDFRTEAFF. CDR3 sequence (DNA): TGCAGCGTTGAAGATTTTCGCACTGAAGCTTTCTTT.

This chain links TRBV5-4 with TRBJ2-2; TRBD1 might be the D (5 bases). The CDR3 loop spans 16 amino acids. V shed 3 bases and J shed 2 bases, with 14 bases lying between them. Germline assignment: CDR1 SGHNT and CDR2 YYREEE (reference sequence). This CDR3 is CASSSDMTANTGELFF. The CDR3, as DNA: TGTGCCAGCAGCTCGGATATGACAGCAAACACCGGGGAGCTGTTTTTT.

V and J are TRBV29-1 and TRBJ1-2; no clear D. Germline CDR1 SQVTM, CDR2 ANQGSEA. This CDR3 contains 8 residues. Trimming left V 6 bases short and J 10 bases short, with 6 bases between. The CDR3 nucleotides read TGCAGCGTCCCTCCCTACACCTTC. It yields the protein CSVPPYTF.

The chain recombines TRBV12-5 with TRBJ2-4, with D uncertain. Germline values: CDR1 LGHNT, CDR2 FRNRAP. V was shortened by 5 bases and J by 5 bases, with 10 bases between the two germline ends. The CDR3 length is 13 residues. The CDR3 DNA is TGTGCTAGTGGTATAAACTTCCAAAACATTCAGTACTTC. It yields the protein CASGINFQNIQYF.

The chain combines TRBV7-8 with TRBJ2-1; the D gene is possibly TRBD2 (5 bases). There are 12 residues in the CDR3. V lost 5 bases and J lost 7, with 9 bases in between. CDR1 and CDR2 from the germline V gene are SGHVS and FQNEAQ. The CDR3 nucleotides read TGTGCCAGCAGCCACACTAGGAATGAGCAGTTCTTC. It specifies CASSHTRNEQFF.

The CDR3: CASSQDRGGPGQGKNIQYF. The CDR3 bases are TGCGCCAGCAGCCAAGATAGGGGGGGACCGGGACAGGGAAAAAACATTCAGTACTTC. The gene calls are TRBV4-1 and TRBJ2-4; TRBD1 matches at 9 bases. The CDR3 runs to 19 residues. Per germline, CDR1 MGHRA and CDR2 YSYEKL. The J segment lost 4 bases and the V segment lost 0 bases, leaving 13 bases of the junction unmatched.

The rearrangement links TRBV18 to TRBJ2-2, with 8 bases fitting TRBD2. The CDR3 has 15 amino acids. Germline assignment: CDR1 KGHSH and CDR2 LQKENI. Germline trimming cut 1 base from V and 5 bases from J; bases unmatched to any gene: 3. The CDR3 coding sequence is TGTGCCAGCTCACCACTAGGGACTAGGACCGGGGAGCTGTTTTTT. It translates to CASSPLGTRTGELFF.

This chain connects TRBV2 to TRBJ2-7; TRBD1 matches at 7 bases. Germline lookup yields CDR1 SNHLY and CDR2 FYNNEI. The CDR3 is 14 residues long. V lost 4 bases, J lost 3 bases, and 6 bases stayed unmatched. The CDR3 region has the DNA TGTGCCAGCAGTGGTCGACAGGGCGGCTACGAGCAGTACTTC. It codes for CASSGRQGGYEQYF.

The count of this clone is one. The rearrangement uses TRBV6-5 and TRBJ2-1, with 10 bases matching TRBD1. CDR1 is MNHEY and CDR2 is SVGAGI in the germline V gene. CDR3 length: 15 residues. Trimming cost V 2 bases and J 8 bases; bases outside gene matches: 6. CDR3 residues: CASSYTDRGGYEQFF. DNA of the CDR3: TGTGCCAGCAGTTACACGGACAGGGGGGGGTATGAGCAGTTCTTC.

There are a few counts of this clone. V usage is TRBV18 and J usage is TRBJ1-2; a weak D match, TRBD1 (5 bases). CDR1 is KGHSH and CDR2 is LQKENI in the germline V gene. The CDR3 totals 13 residues. V was shortened by 2 bases and J by 4 bases, with 8 bases between the two germline ends. CDR3 residues: CASSPRGGYGYTF. The CDR3 DNA follows: TGTGCCAGCTCACCAAGGGGCGGCTATGGCTACACCTTC.

This sequence joins TRBV6-7 and TRBJ1-2; no reliable D call. TRBV6-7 is marked as an open reading frame, function uncertain. V dropped 10 bases and J dropped 3 bases, with 15 bases sitting between them. The CDR3 has 13 amino acids. The CDR3 reads CAITEDTDYGYTF. The CDR3 DNA sequence: TGTGCCATTACAGAAGACACGGACTATGGCTACACCTTC.